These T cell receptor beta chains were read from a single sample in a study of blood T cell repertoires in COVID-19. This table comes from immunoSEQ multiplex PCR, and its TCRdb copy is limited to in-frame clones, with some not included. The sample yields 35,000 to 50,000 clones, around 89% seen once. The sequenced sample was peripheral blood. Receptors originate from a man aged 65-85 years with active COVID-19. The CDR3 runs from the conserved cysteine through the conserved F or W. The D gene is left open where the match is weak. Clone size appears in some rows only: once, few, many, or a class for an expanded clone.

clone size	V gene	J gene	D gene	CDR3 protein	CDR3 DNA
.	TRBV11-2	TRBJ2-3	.	CASSQGGASDTQYF	TGTGCCAGCAGCCAAGGGGGGGCTTCGGATACGCAGTATTTT
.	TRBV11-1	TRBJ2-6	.	CASSRDFSGANVLTF	TGTGCCAGCAGCCGGGACTTCTCTGGGGCCAACGTCCTGACTTTC
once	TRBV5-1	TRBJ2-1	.	CASSLRQEYNEQFF	TGCGCCAGCAGCTTGAGACAGGAATACAATGAGCAGTTCTTC
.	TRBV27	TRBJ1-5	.	CASSFLGRRDQPQHF	TGTGCCAGCAGTTTCCTCGGACGGAGGGATCAGCCCCAGCATTTT
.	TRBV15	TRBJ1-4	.	CATSRRVGEKLFF	TGTGCCACCAGCCGCAGGGTGGGTGAAAAACTGTTTTTT
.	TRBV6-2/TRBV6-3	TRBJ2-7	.	CASSYMDSGYEQYF	TGTGCCAGCAGTTACATGGACAGCGGATACGAGCAGTACTTC
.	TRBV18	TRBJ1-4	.	CASSPGARRTNEKLFF	TGTGCCAGCTCACCAGGGGCGCGAAGAACTAATGAAAAACTGTTTTTT
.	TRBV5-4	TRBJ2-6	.	CASSYIQGSGANVLTF	TGTGCCAGCAGCTACATACAGGGCTCCGGGGCCAACGTCCTGACTTTC
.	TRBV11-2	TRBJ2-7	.	CASTKPGTYEQYF	TGTGCCAGCACCAAACCCGGGACCTACGAGCAGTACTTC
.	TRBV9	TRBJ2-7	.	CASSRGGPSYEQYF	TGTGCCAGCAGCAGGGGGGGGCCCTCCTACGAGCAGTACTTC
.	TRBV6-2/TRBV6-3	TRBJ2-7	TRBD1	CASSRDREDEQYF	TGTGCCAGCAGTCGGGACAGGGAAGACGAGCAGTACTTC
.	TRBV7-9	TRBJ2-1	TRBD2	CASSLGTSVYNEQFF	TGTGCCAGCAGCTTAGGGACTAGCGTCTACAATGAGCAGTTCTTC
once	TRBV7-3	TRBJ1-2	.	CASSPDPTTANYGYTF	TGTGCCAGCAGCCCAGACCCGACGACAGCTAACTATGGCTACACCTTC
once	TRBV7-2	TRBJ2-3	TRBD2	CASRGLAADTQYF	TGTGCCAGCAGGGGACTAGCGGCAGATACGCAGTATTTT
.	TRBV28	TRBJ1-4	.	CASSLYISGSNEKLFF	TGTGCCAGCAGTTTATATATCTCGGGTTCTAATGAAAAACTGTTTTTT
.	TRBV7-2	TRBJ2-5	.	CASSLNPGEETQYF	TGTGCCAGCAGCTTAAACCCGGGGGAAGAGACCCAGTACTTC
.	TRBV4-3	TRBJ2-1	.	CASSQGGTTYNEQFF	TGCGCCAGCAGCCAAGGGGGCACCACCTACAATGAGCAGTTCTTC
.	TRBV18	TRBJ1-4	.	CASQGSGTNEKLFF	TGTGCCAGCCAGGGGTCGGGAACTAATGAAAAACTGTTTTTT
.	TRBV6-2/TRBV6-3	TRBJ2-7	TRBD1	CASSYPGGSYEQYF	TGTGCCAGCAGTTACCCAGGGGGCAGCTACGAGCAGTACTTC
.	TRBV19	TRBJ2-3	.	CASSIAGADTQYF	TGTGCCAGTAGTATAGCGGGGGCAGATACGCAGTATTTT
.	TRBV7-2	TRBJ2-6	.	CASSLQSGFSGANVLTF	TGTGCCAGCAGCCTACAATCGGGGTTCTCTGGGGCCAACGTCCTGACTTTC
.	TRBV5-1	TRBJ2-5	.	CASSSSGAQETQYF	TGCGCCAGCAGCTCCTCAGGGGCTCAAGAGACCCAGTACTTC
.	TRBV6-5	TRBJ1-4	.	CASSYSRETGMSKLFF	TGTGCCAGCAGTTACTCACGGGAAACGGGAATGAGTAAACTGTTTTTT
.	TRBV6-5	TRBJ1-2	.	CASSYGDSYGYTF	TGTGCCAGCAGTTACGGAGACAGCTATGGCTACACCTTC
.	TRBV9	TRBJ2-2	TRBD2	CASSLRGGTALTTGELFF	TGTGCCAGCAGCTTGCGGGGGGGCACGGCTTTGACGACCGGGGAGCTGTTTTTT
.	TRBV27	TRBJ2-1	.	CASSRGSSYNEQFF	TGTGCCAGCAGCAGGGGCAGCTCCTACAATGAGCAGTTCTTC
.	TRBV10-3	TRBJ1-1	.	CAISESWPDTEAFF	TGTGCCATCAGTGAGTCGTGGCCTGACACTGAAGCTTTCTTT
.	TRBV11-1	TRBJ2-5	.	CASSRNTGQETQYF	TGTGCCAGCAGCCGAAATACAGGGCAAGAGACCCAGTACTTC
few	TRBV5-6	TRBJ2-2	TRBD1	CASSLVDRGLTGELFF	TGTGCCAGCAGCTTGGTGGACAGGGGACTCACCGGGGAGCTGTTTTTT
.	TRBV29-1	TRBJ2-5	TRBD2	CSVVAGGPETQYF	TGCAGCGTGGTAGCGGGGGGGCCCGAGACCCAGTACTTC
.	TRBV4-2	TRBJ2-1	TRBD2	CASSQASGGVDSYNEQFF	TGTGCCAGCAGCCAAGCTAGCGGGGGTGTCGACTCCTACAATGAGCAGTTCTTC
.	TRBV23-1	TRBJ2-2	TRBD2	CASSQPRTSGGLGELFF	TGCGCCAGCAGTCAACCAAGGACTAGCGGGGGGTTAGGGGAGCTGTTTTTT
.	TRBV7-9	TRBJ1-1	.	CASSLVGHSNTEAFF	TGTGCCAGCAGCTTAGTGGGACATTCGAACACTGAAGCTTTCTTT
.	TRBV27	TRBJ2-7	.	CASSLGGGPPPYEQYF	TGTGCCAGCAGTTTAGGGGGGGGGCCGCCCCCCTACGAGCAGTACTTC
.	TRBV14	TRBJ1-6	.	CASSQDHGAPLHF	TGTGCCAGCAGCCAAGATCACGGAGCACCCCTCCACTTT
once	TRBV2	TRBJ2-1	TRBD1	CASRADRDNEQFF	TGTGCCAGCAGAGCTGACAGGGACAATGAGCAGTTCTTC
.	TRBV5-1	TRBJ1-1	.	CASRVGENTEAFF	TGCGCCAGCAGGGTAGGGGAGAACACTGAAGCTTTCTTT
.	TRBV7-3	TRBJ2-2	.	CASSEGRSTGELFF	TGTGCCAGCAGCGAGGGGAGGTCCACCGGGGAGCTGTTTTTT
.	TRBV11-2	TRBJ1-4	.	CASSLAAQRGTNEKLFF	TGTGCCAGCAGCTTAGCGGCCCAGAGAGGAACTAATGAAAAACTGTTTTTT
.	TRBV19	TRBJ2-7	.	CASSIESGLGEQYF	TGTGCCAGTAGTATAGAGTCCGGGTTGGGCGAGCAGTACTTC
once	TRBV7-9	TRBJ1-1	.	CASSLVQPGVTEAFF	TGTGCCAGCAGCTTAGTGCAACCGGGGGTAACTGAAGCTTTCTTT
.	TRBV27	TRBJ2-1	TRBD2	CASSLSMALLAEPPYNEQFF	TGTGCCAGCAGTTTATCGATGGCCCTACTAGCGGAGCCCCCTTACAATGAGCAGTTCTTC
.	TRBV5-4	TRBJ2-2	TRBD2	CASSGTSGGDTGELFF	TGTGCCAGCAGTGGGACTAGCGGGGGGGACACCGGGGAGCTGTTTTTT
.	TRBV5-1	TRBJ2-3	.	CASSRLGDTQYF	TGCGCCAGCAGCCGACTGGGAGATACGCAGTATTTT
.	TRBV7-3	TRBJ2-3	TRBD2	CASSLTSGGADTQYF	TGTGCCAGCAGCTTAACTAGCGGGGGGGCGGATACGCAGTATTTT
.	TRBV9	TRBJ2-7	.	CASSVSAGSSYEQYF	TGTGCCAGCAGCGTATCGGCGGGCAGCTCCTACGAGCAGTACTTC
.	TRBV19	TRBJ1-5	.	CASSRATDQPQHF	TGTGCCAGTAGTAGAGCAACGGATCAGCCCCAGCATTTT
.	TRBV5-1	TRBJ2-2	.	CASSLVTLAASTGELFF	TGCGCCAGCAGTCTTGTAACCCTTGCGGCGAGCACCGGGGAGCTGTTTTTT
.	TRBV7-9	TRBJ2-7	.	CASSAQGYEQYF	TGTGCCAGCAGCGCCCAGGGATACGAGCAGTACTTC
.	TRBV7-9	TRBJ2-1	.	CAVGDSYEQFF	TGTGCCGTGGGAGATAGCTATGAGCAGTTCTTC
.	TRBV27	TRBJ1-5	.	CASSQQPLGNQPQHF	TGTGCCAGCAGTCAGCAGCCCCTAGGCAATCAGCCCCAGCATTTT